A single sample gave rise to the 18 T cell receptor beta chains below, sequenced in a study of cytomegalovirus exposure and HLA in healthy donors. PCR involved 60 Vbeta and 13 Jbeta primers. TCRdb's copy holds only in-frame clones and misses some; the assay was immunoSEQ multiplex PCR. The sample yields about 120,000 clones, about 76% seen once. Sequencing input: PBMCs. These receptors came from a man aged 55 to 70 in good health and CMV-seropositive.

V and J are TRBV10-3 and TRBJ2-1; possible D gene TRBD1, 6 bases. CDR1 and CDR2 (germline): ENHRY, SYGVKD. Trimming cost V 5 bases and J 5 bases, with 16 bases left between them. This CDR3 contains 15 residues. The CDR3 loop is CAISHRDTGHNEQFF. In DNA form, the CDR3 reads TGTGCCATCAGTCACCGGGACACAGGACACAATGAGCAGTTCTTC.

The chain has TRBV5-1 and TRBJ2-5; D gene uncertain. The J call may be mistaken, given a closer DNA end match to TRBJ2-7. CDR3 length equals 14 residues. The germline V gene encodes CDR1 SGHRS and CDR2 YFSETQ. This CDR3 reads CASSLSGGSYEQYF. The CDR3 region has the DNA TGCGCCAGCAGCTTGAGTGGCGGATCCTACGAGCAGTACTTC.

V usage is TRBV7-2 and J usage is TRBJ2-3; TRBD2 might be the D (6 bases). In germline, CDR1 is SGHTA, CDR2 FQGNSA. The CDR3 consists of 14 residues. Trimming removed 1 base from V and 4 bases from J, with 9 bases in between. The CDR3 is CASSLGGGSDTQYF. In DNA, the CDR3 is TGTGCCAGCAGCTTAGGTGGGGGGTCAGATACGCAGTATTTT. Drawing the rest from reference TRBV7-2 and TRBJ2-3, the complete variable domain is GAGVSQSPSNKVTEKGKDVELRCDPISGHTALYWYRQSLGQGLEFLIYFQGNSAPDKSGLPSDRFSAERTGGSVSTLTIQRTQQEDSAVYLCASSLGGGSDTQYFGPGTRLTVL.

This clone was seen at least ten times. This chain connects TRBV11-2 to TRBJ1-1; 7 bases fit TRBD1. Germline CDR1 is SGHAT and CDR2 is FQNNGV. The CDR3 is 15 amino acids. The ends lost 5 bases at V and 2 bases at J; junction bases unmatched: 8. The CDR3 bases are TGTGCCAGCAGCCCTAGGACAGGAGGTAACACTGAAGCTTTCTTT. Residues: CASSPRTGGNTEAFF.

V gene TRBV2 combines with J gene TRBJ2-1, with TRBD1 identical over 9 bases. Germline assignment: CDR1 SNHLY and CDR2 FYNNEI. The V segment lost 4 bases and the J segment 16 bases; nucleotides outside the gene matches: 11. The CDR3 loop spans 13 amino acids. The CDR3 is CASSGPGGQGRFF. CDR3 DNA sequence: TGTGCCAGCAGTGGCCCGGGGGGACAGGGCCGCTTCTTC.

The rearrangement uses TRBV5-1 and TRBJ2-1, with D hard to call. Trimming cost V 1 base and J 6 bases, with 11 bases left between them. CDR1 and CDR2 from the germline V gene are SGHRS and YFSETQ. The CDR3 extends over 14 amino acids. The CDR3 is CASSLPRGVNEQFF. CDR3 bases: TGCGCCAGCAGCTTGCCTCGAGGCGTCAATGAGCAGTTCTTC.

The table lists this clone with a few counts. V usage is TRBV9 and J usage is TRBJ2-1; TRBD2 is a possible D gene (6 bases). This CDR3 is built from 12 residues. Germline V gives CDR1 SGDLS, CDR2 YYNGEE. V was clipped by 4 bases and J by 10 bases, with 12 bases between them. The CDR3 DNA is TGTGCCAGCAGCCCCCGGGAGTTAGAGCAGTTCTTC. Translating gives CASSPRELEQFF.

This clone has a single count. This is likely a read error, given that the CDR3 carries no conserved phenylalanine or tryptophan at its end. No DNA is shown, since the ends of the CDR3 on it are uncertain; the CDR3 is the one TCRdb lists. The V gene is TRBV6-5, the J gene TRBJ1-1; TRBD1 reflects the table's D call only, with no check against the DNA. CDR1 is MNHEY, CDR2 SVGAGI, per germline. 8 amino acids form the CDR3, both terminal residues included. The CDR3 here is CASNPVTG.

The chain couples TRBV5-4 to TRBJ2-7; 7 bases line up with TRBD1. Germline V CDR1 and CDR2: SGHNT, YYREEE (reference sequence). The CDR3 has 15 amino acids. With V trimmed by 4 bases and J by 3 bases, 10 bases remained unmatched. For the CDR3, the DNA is TGTGCCAGCAGCCTCCAAGACAGGGAAATCTACGAGCAGTACTTC. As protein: CASSLQDREIYEQYF.

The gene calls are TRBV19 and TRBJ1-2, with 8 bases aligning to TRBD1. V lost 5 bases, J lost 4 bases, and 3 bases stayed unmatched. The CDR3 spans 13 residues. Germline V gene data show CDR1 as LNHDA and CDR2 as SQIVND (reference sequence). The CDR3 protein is CASSLGQAYGYTF. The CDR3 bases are TGTGCCAGTAGTTTGGGACAGGCCTATGGCTACACCTTC. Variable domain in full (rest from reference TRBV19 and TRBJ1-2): DGGITQSPKYLFRKEGQNVTLSCEQNLNHDAMYWYRQDPGQGLRLIYYSQIVNDFQKGDIAEGYSVSREKKESFPLTVTSAQKNPTAFYLCASSLGQAYGYTFGSGTRLTVV.

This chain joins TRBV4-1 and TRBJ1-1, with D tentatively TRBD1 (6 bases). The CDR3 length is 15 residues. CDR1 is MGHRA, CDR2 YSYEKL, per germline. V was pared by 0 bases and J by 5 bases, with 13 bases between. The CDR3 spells CASSQDTGSKTEAFF. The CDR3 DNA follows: TGCGCCAGCAGCCAAGATACAGGGAGTAAGACTGAAGCTTTCTTT.

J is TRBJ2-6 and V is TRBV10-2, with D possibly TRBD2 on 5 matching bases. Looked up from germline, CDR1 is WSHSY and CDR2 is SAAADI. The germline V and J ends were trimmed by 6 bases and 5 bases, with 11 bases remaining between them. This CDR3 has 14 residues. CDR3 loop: CASRAAGRANVLTF. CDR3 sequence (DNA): TGCGCCAGCAGGGCGGCGGGCCGGGCCAACGTCCTGACTTTC.

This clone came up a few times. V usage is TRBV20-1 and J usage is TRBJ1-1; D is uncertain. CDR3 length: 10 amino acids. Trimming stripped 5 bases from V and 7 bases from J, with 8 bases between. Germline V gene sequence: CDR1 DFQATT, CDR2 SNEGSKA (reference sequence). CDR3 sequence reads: CSALSLEAFF. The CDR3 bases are TGCAGTGCTCTTAGCCTTGAAGCTTTCTTT.

The CDR3 DNA reads TGTGCCAGTAGTATAATGACAGGCGGGTACAATCAGCCCCAGCATTTT. It specifies CASSIMTGGYNQPQHF. The rearrangement uses TRBV19 and TRBJ1-5; D is perhaps TRBD1 (6 bases). This CDR3 is 16 amino acids long. The V gene's germline CDR1 is LNHDA and CDR2 SQIVND (reference sequence). V gave up 2 bases and J gave up 3 bases, with 14 bases separating them.

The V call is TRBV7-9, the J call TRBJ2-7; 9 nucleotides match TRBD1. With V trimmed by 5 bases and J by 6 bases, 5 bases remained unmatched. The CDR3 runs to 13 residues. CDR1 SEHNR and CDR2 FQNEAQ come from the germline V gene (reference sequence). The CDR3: CASSVTGGGEQYF. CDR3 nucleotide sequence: TGTGCCAGCAGCGTCACAGGGGGCGGCGAGCAGTACTTC.

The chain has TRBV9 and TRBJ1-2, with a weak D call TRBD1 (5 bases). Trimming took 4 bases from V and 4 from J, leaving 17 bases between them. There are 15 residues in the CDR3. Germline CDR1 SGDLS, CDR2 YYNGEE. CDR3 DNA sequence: TGTGCCAGCAGCCCTATGTGGGGGGACGGCTATGGCTACACCTTC. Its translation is CASSPMWGDGYGYTF.

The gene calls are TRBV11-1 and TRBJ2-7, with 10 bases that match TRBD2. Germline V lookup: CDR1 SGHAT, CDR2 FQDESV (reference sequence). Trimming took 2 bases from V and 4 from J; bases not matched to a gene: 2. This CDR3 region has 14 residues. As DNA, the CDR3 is TGTGCCAGCAGCTTAACTAGCGGGATTTACGAGCAGTACTTC. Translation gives CASSLTSGIYEQYF.

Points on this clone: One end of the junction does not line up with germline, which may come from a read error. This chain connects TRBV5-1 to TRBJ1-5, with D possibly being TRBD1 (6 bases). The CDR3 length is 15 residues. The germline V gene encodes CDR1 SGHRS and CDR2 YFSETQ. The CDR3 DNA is TGCGCCAGCAGCCCCGGGACACCGTTTAATCAGGCCCAGCATTTT. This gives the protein CASSPGTPFNQAQHF.